This entry is about one TCR beta chain. Antigen unknown. These data come from a study of blood T cells in healthy people across ages. Study at large: The template switching approach captured approximately one barcoded beta molecule for every two T cells.

Approximately 9.1 milliliters was the volume of peripheral blood drawn from each donor. A second PCR of 7 to 11 cycles used a sample-barcoded 5' primer and a J-beta primer mix. TCRdb independently ran MiXCR on the 5' RACE reads; one entry per CDR3 protein. The profile covers around 690,000 distinct CDR3 sequences, with 58% appearing a single time and around 37% taken by the ten largest. Whole-study findings and limits: TCR beta diversity, measured per million T cells, fell in a roughly linear way with age.

The CDR3 is made up of 14 amino acids. Germline V CDR1 and CDR2: ENHRY, SYGVKD. Trimming shortened V by 3 bases and J by 5 bases, and 10 bases separated the two germline ends. This chain links TRBV10-3 with TRBJ1-4, with unresolved D. This sequence was found in a man between 60 and 75 years old in good health. Sequenced sample: blood. DNA of the CDR3: TGTGCCATCAGTGACGGGCTTCCAAATGAAAAACTGTTTTTT. Translating gives CAISDGLPNEKLFF.